The table lists the clone carrying this TCR beta chain with a few counts. Its specificity is not known. CDR3 length: 13 amino acids. Germline V gene lookup returns CDR1 DFQATT and CDR2 SNEGSKA (reference sequence). Trimming shortened V by 6 bases and J by 3 bases, and 14 bases separated the two germline ends. TCRdb recomputed calls from the RT-PCR reads with MiXCR, one row per CDR3 protein. Of roughly 500,000 distinct CDR3 sequences detected, approximately 24% appear once; the ten largest clones hold 2.5% to 3%. These data come from a study of response to subunit inactivated influenza vaccine. Study outcomes and limitations: Authors suggested seasonal influenza vaccinations each recruit few new T cells.

Separately, the same data were catalogued under a study of T cells expressing NK-cell markers. From that study: For TCR beta, cDNA was produced by 5'RACE template switching with UMIs. Over 5 donors showed dominant NKG2C+ clonotypes comprising roughly 1.0-7.0% of their CD8+ T cells. These clonotypes additionally ranked first within the CD3+CD56-NKG2C+ fraction of a handful of donors.

This rearrangement joins TRBV20-1 to TRBJ1-2, with D unclear. The sequence came from a man aged 50-59 years who received an inactivated influenza vaccine. The sequences come from CD4+ T cells sorted from PBMCs, collected about 11 days after vaccination. The CDR3 DNA reads TGCAGTGCCCGTAAAGACCGGGACTATGGCTACACCTTC. It is translated as CSARKDRDYGYTF.